This TCR beta chain was documented in a study of blood T cell repertoires in COVID-19. This CDR3 contains 17 residues. The germline gives CDR1 SGHDN, CDR2 FVKESK. Germline trimming cut 4 bases from V and 3 bases from J; bases unmatched to any gene: 12. This table comes from immunoSEQ multiplex PCR, and its TCRdb copy is limited to in-frame clones, with some not included. Here the sample spans tens of thousands of clones, around nine tenths being singletons. The V gene is TRBV14, the J gene TRBJ1-2; 9 bases match TRBD1. Sequenced input: peripheral blood. The receptor's source is a woman of 80 years or more with active or convalescent COVID-19. For the CDR3, the DNA is TGTGCCAGCAGCCCACAGGGGGCGAAGGGTCTGGACTATGGCTACACCTTC. As protein: CASSPQGAKGLDYGYTF.